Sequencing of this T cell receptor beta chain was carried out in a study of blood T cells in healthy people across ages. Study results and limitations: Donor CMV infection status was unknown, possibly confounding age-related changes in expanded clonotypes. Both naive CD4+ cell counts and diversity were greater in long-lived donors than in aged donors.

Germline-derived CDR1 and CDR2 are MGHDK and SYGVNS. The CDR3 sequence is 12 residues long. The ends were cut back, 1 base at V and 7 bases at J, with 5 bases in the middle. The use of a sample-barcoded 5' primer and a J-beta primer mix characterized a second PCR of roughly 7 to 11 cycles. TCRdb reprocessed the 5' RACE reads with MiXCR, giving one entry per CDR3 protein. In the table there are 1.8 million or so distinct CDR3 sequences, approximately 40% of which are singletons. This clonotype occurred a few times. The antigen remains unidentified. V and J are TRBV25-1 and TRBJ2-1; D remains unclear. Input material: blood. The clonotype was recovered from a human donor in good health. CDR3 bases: TGTGCCAGCAGTGAATCAAGGAATGAGCAGTTCTTC. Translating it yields CASSESRNEQFF.